These T cell receptor beta chains were read from a single sample in a study of blood T cell repertoires in COVID-19. Sequencing was performed with immunoSEQ multiplex PCR; in TCRdb, only in-frame clones are kept and a portion is missing. The data show around 310,000 clones, with approximately 89% seen just once and about 8.4% held by the top ten. The material sequenced was PBMCs or T cells enriched from blood (not recorded which). Receptors originate from a woman aged 25 to 45 who had recovered from COVID-19. Each CDR3 is given with its conserved first and last residue. Each record gives: D gene, clone size, J gene, V gene, CDR3 DNA, CDR3 protein. D genes are given only for firm matches. Some rows mark clone size as missing; the rest say once, few, many or name a class of expanded clone.

NA,NA,TRBJ2-3,TRBV5-4,TGTGCCAGCAGCTGGGACTTCACAGATACGCAGTATTTT,CASSWDFTDTQYF
TRBD1,NA,TRBJ2-7,TRBV3-1/TRBV3-2,TGTGCCAGCAGCCAGCTGGACAGGGACTTATCCTACGAGCAGTACTTC,CASSQLDRDLSYEQYF
TRBD1,NA,TRBJ2-7,TRBV4-3,TGCGCCAGCAGCCAAGCCTTTAGGACAGGGGACGAGCAGTACTTC,CASSQAFRTGDEQYF
TRBD2,NA,TRBJ2-7,TRBV7-2,TGTGCCAGCAGCTTATCTGGGACTAGGGAGTACGAGCAGTACTTC,CASSLSGTREYEQYF
NA,few,TRBJ1-2,TRBV7-9,TGTGCCAGCAGTTATATAAGTACCGGGGAACTTAGAAACTATGGCTACACCTTC,CASSYISTGELRNYGYTF
NA,NA,TRBJ1-1,TRBV11-2,TGTGCCAGCAGCGAATACAGGAACACTGAAGCTTTCTTT,CASSEYRNTEAFF
NA,once,TRBJ1-1,TRBV29-1,TGCAGCGTTAGGGGCCGGCAGATGAACACTGAAGCTTTCTTT,CSVRGRQMNTEAFF
NA,NA,TRBJ1-2,TRBV10-3,TGTGCCATCTGGAGGGGGGGGGACTATGGCTACACCTTC,CAIWRGGDYGYTF
TRBD2,NA,TRBJ2-1,TRBV18,TGTGCCAGCTCACCAGAGACTAGCGGGACTAATGAGCAGTTCTTC,CASSPETSGTNEQFF
TRBD1,NA,TRBJ2-6,TRBV7-8,TGTGCCAGCACCCGAGAGACGACAGGGGTCCTCGATTTGGGCAACGTCCTGACTTTC,CASTRETTGVLDLGNVLTF
NA,NA,TRBJ2-1,TRBV27,TGTGCCAGCAGCCCCAGGGCGGGAAACAATGAGCAGTTCTTC,CASSPRAGNNEQFF
NA,once,TRBJ1-2,TRBV5-6,TGTGCCAGCAGCTTTAGACAGTTCTTACTGAGTGGCTACACCTTC,CASSFRQFLLSGYTF
NA,NA,TRBJ2-7,TRBV19,TGTGCCAGTGGTAGTAACGGCGGTCTGGTACACGAGCAGTACTTC,CASGSNGGLVHEQYF
NA,once,TRBJ2-1,TRBV28,TGTGCCAGCAGTTTCCGGGGTGAGCAGTTCTTC,CASSFRGEQFF
NA,NA,TRBJ1-2,TRBV28,TGTGCCAGCAGTCCAAGGTTCGGGTGGGGGCCTAACTATGGCTACACCTTC,CASSPRFGWGPNYGYTF
TRBD1,NA,TRBJ1-1,TRBV19,TGTGCCAGTAGTCCCCGGACAGGGGGCGCCCGGTTAGCTGAAGCTTTCTTT,CASSPRTGGARLAEAFF
NA,NA,TRBJ2-7,TRBV5-1,TGCGCCAGCAGCCAGGGACAAGGCGGCGAGCAGTACTTC,CASSQGQGGEQYF
NA,NA,TRBJ2-7,TRBV5-1,TGCGCCAGCAGCTTGGGAGGGTTCGCCGAGCAGTACTTC,CASSLGGFAEQYF
TRBD1,NA,TRBJ1-1,TRBV19,TGTGCCAGTACCAGGTTTGTGGGCAGGGGGTGGACTGAAGCTTTCTTT,CASTRFVGRGWTEAFF
TRBD1,NA,TRBJ2-7,TRBV15,TGTGCCACCAGCAGAGGGTCTCGGGACAGTCCCTACGAGCAGTACTTC,CATSRGSRDSPYEQYF
TRBD1,few,TRBJ1-6,TRBV18,TGTGCCAGCTCACCCGACAGGGAAAGTTCACCCCTCCACTTT,CASSPDRESSPLHF
TRBD1,NA,TRBJ1-2,TRBV5-6,TGTGCCAGCAGAAGAAACCCGGGACAGTCCACATATGGCTACACCTTC,CASRRNPGQSTYGYTF
NA,NA,TRBJ1-5,TRBV11-2,TGTGCCAGCAGCTCGTCCCTGGCTGGTGATCAGCCCCAGCATTTT,CASSSSLAGDQPQHF
TRBD1,few,TRBJ2-7,TRBV7-8,TGTGCCAGCAGCTTAGCGACAGGGGCCCGCTACGAGCAGTACTTC,CASSLATGARYEQYF
NA,NA,TRBJ1-4,TRBV19,TGTGCCAGTAGTAGCGCGCCGGAGGGTGAAAAACTGTTTTTT,CASSSAPEGEKLFF
NA,once,TRBJ1-5,TRBV6-1,TGTGCCAGCAGTGAATGGAGTCACCTGATATCGGGCAATCAGCCCCAGCATTTT,CASSEWSHLISGNQPQHF
NA,NA,TRBJ1-5,TRBV19,TGTGCCAGTACCCCTCCCCAAGGGGAGGACCAGCCCCAGCATTTT,CASTPPQGEDQPQHF
NA,NA,TRBJ1-5,TRBV10-2,TGCGCCACCAGAAACAGGGCCCTGGGACCCCAGCATTTT,CATRNRALGPQHF
NA,NA,TRBJ1-3,TRBV19,TGTGCCAGTAGTATCGCGGGTTACGGAAACACCATATATTTT,CASSIAGYGNTIYF
TRBD2,NA,TRBJ2-3,TRBV7-9,TGTGCCAGCAGCTTTCGGACTAGCGCAGACACAGATACGCAGTATTTT,CASSFRTSADTDTQYF
TRBD2,NA,TRBJ2-5,TRBV7-9,TGTGCCAGCAGCTTACGGCTAGCGGGAGACGAGACCCAGTACTTC,CASSLRLAGDETQYF
TRBD1,NA,TRBJ2-1,TRBV5-1,TGCGCCAGCAGCTTAGGTAGGGGACAGGAGCAGTTCTTC,CASSLGRGQEQFF
NA,NA,TRBJ1-6,TRBV19,TGTGCCAGTAGTCTGACAGGCGGCGGAGATAATTCACCCCTCCACTTT,CASSLTGGGDNSPLHF
TRBD2,once,TRBJ2-1,TRBV7-3,TGTGCCAGCAGCTTTGGCGGGAGTAGGTCCTACAATGAGCAGTTCTTC,CASSFGGSRSYNEQFF
TRBD1,NA,TRBJ1-1,TRBV19,TGTGCCAGTAGCCAGCCCTACAGGGGTCGAAACACTGAAGCTTTCTTT,CASSQPYRGRNTEAFF
NA,NA,TRBJ2-7,TRBV19,TGTGCCACCCGCAGGGGCTACGAGCAGTACTTC,CATRRGYEQYF
NA,NA,TRBJ2-7,TRBV6-5,TGTGCCAGCAGTTACGGGTTAACGGGGTACGAGCAGTACTTC,CASSYGLTGYEQYF
NA,few,TRBJ1-1,TRBV7-9,TGTGCCAGCAGCTTAAACCCCGGTCGGCGGCAGGAAGCTTTCTTT,CASSLNPGRRQEAFF
NA,NA,TRBJ2-7,TRBV11-2,TGTGCCAGCAGCCGTAGCGGAGGGCCCTCCTACGAGCAGTACTTC,CASSRSGGPSYEQYF
TRBD1,NA,TRBJ1-2,TRBV5-1,TGCGCCAGCAGCCACGGGACAGGAGGAACCTATGGCTACACCTTC,CASSHGTGGTYGYTF
TRBD2,NA,TRBJ2-7,TRBV7-6,TGTGCCAGCAGCTACATTAGCGGGAGAATTCCTTACGAGCAGTACTTC,CASSYISGRIPYEQYF
NA,NA,TRBJ1-1,TRBV28,TGTGCCAGCAGATCCCAGGGCAGGGCGAACACTGAAGCTTTCTTT,CASRSQGRANTEAFF
NA,NA,TRBJ1-5,TRBV19,TGTGCCAGTAGTATGGGGATGACAGCCCTCAATCAGCCCCAGCATTTT,CASSMGMTALNQPQHF
NA,NA,TRBJ1-6,TRBV4-1,TGCGCCAGCAGCCAAGATGGGGACATAGGATCACCCCTCCACTTT,CASSQDGDIGSPLHF
TRBD1,NA,TRBJ2-1,TRBV5-6,TGTGCCAGCAGCTGGGACAGGAATGAGCAGTTCTTC,CASSWDRNEQFF
TRBD2,NA,TRBJ2-7,TRBV3-1/TRBV3-2,TGTGCCAGCAGCCAACAACCGGGACTAGCCTACGAGCAGTACTTC,CASSQQPGLAYEQYF
TRBD1,NA,TRBJ2-1,TRBV29-1,TGCAGCGTTGATCGGGACAGGGGCTTAAGCTCCTACAATGAGCAGTTCTTC,CSVDRDRGLSSYNEQFF
TRBD2,NA,TRBJ2-5,TRBV28,TGTGCCAGCAGGGGACTAGCAGAGAAAGAGACCCAGTACTTC,CASRGLAEKETQYF
TRBD1,NA,TRBJ2-5,TRBV25-1,TGTGCCAGCAGCCCCGGGACAGGGTCGATCTGGGTGACCCAGTACTTC,CASSPGTGSIWVTQYF
TRBD1,NA,TRBJ1-2,TRBV5-1,TGCGCCAGCAGCCAATGGAAGACAGGGGCTAGCTATGGCTACACCTTC,CASSQWKTGASYGYTF
TRBD1,NA,TRBJ2-5,TRBV3-1/TRBV3-2,TGTGCCAGCTCTCCCTCAGGGGGCTATGAGACCCAGTACTTC,CASSPSGGYETQYF
NA,once,TRBJ1-1,TRBV4-1,TGCGCCAGCAGTCTTTATAATTTAAACACTGAAGCTTTCTTT,CASSLYNLNTEAFF
NA,once,TRBJ1-1,TRBV5-1,TGCGCCAGCAGCTTGGGGCGAAGGAGCACTGAAGCTTTCTTT,CASSLGRRSTEAFF
NA,NA,TRBJ1-6,TRBV19,TGTGCCAGTAGTGCGGGGAGCTCCTATAATTCACCCCTCCACTTT,CASSAGSSYNSPLHF
TRBD2,NA,TRBJ2-1,TRBV20-1,TGCAGTGCTAGAGATGGGCGGGAGTGGGTCTTC,CSARDGREWVF
NA,NA,TRBJ2-1,TRBV11-3,TGTGCCAGCAGCTTAGGCAGGGGTGCCTACAATGAGCAGTTCTTC,CASSLGRGAYNEQFF
NA,once,TRBJ1-5,TRBV12-3/TRBV12-4,TGTGCCAGCAGTTTAGGACAGAATCAGCCCCAGCATTTT,CASSLGQNQPQHF